The present entry profiles one T cell receptor beta chain with its context. These data originate in a study of blood T cell repertoires in COVID-19. About the study: The cDNA or gDNA used as material had been derived from T cells, B-cell-depleted T cells, or PBMCs.

Germline V lookup: CDR1 SNHLY, CDR2 FYNNEI. Trimming at V came to 5 bases and at J to 7 bases, leaving 12 bases not matched to a gene. This CDR3 spans 15 amino acids. Data came from immunoSEQ multiplex PCR; TCRdb stores just in-frame clones and leaves some out. Of 30,000 to 40,000 clones listed, around 87% are singletons. Sequenced material: peripheral blood. The chain is built from TRBV2 and TRBJ1-2, with 8 bases that match TRBD1. This TCR derives from a man in his sixties with active COVID-19. The CDR3 loop is CASSPGTGQGRGYTF. DNA of the CDR3: TGTGCCAGCAGTCCCGGAACTGGACAGGGTCGTGGCTACACCTTC.